The entry below gives a single TCR beta chain sequence along with its context. Its antigen is unidentified. The CDR3 spans 13 residues. V was cut by 3 bases and J by 1 base, with 6 bases left in between. Germline loops: CDR1 MGHDK, CDR2 SYGVNS. A second PCR of about 6 to 12 cycles used a sample-barcoded 5' primer and a J-beta primer mix. With 12 random nucleotides, a template-switch adaptor tagged each individual cDNA molecule. One entry per CDR3 protein, called by TCRdb with MiXCR from the 5' RACE reads. The sample records 1.2 million to 1.5 million distinct CDR3 sequences, approximately 59% being singletons. Peripheral blood from each donor was collected in a volume of 9.5 to 10 milliliters. This sample was taken from a study of blood T cells in healthy people across ages. Findings and limits, study-wide: Strong correlation was found linking TCR beta diversity to naive T cell percentage. Diversity estimated from one million T cells was considered an underestimate.

The sequenced material came from blood. The source of this sequence is a man aged 18 to 30 in good health. The gene calls are TRBV25-1 and TRBJ1-1; unclear D gene. CDR3 sequence (DNA): TGTGCCAGCAGTGAGTTACCGAACACTGAAGCTTTCTTT. This sequence encodes CASSELPNTEAFF.